Reported below is one T cell receptor (beta chain). Its antigen is currently unknown. The sample originates from a study of cytomegalovirus exposure and HLA in healthy donors. Overall study findings and caveats: Specificity of a few CMV-associated chains for CMV antigens was verified in vitro.

The CDR3 totals 18 residues. Germline trimming cut 5 bases from V and 7 bases from J; bases unmatched to any gene: 13. CDR1 and CDR2 (germline): MNHEY, SMNVEV (reference sequence). The PCR ran on 60 Vbeta and 13 Jbeta primers. The assay was immunoSEQ multiplex PCR, and TCRdb's table has in-frame clones only and misses some. The sample has around 140,000 clones; 80% are singletons. This TCR was recovered from a middle-aged man in good health and CMV-seronegative. The chain has TRBV27 and TRBJ1-6, with 11 bases matching TRBD1. Sequencing used PBMCs. CDR3 region: CASSTSNRDRGFNSPLHF. CDR3 nucleotides: TGTGCCAGCAGTACCTCAAACCGGGACAGGGGGTTCAATTCACCCCTCCACTTT.